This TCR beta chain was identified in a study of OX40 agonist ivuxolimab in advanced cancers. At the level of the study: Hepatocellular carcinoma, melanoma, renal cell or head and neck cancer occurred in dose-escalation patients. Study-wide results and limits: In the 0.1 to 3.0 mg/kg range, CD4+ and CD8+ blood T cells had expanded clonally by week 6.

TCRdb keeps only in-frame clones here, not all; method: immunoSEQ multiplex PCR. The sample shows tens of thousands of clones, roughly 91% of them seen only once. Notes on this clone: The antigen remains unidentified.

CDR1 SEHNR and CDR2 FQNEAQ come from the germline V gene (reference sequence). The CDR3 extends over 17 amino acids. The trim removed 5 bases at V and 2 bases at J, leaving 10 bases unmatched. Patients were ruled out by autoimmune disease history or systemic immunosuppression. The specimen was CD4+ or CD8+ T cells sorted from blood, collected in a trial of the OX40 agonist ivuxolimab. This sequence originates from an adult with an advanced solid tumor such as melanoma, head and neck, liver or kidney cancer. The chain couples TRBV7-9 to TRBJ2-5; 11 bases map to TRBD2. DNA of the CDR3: TGTGCCAGCAGCCTCCTAACTAGCGGGGGCTATCAAGAGACCCAGTACTTC. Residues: CASSLLTSGGYQETQYF.